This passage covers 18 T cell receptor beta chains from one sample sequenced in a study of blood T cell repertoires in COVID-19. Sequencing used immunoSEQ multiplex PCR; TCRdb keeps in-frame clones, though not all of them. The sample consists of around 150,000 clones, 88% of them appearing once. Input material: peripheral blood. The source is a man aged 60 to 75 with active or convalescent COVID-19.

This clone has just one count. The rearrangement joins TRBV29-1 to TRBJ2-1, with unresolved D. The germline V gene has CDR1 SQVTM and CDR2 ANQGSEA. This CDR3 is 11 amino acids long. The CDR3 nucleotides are TGCACCTCTAGAGAAAACAATGAGCAGTTCTTC. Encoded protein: CTSRENNEQFF.

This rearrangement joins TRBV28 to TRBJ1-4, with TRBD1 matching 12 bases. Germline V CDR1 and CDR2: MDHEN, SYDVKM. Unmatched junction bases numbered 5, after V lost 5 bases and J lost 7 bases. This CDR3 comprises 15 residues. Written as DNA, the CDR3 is TGTGCCAGCAGTCCCCCGGGACAGGGGGCTGAAAAACTGTTTTTT. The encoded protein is CASSPPGQGAEKLFF.

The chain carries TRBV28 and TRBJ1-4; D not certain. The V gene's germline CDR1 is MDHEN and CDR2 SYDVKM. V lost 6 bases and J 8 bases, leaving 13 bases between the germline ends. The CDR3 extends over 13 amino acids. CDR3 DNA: TGTGCCAGCAGGACATCAGGAAGAGAAAAACTGTTTTTT. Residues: CASRTSGREKLFF.

The CDR3 DNA follows: TGTGCCAGAACTAGGCCGGGACAGAGGAACACTGAAGCTTTCTTT. Translation: CARTRPGQRNTEAFF. This chain connects TRBV2 to TRBJ1-1; 7 nucleotides line up with TRBD1. This CDR3 contains 15 residues. Trimming at V came to 9 bases and at J to 1 base, leaving 11 bases not matched to a gene. Germline V gene sequence: CDR1 SNHLY, CDR2 FYNNEI.

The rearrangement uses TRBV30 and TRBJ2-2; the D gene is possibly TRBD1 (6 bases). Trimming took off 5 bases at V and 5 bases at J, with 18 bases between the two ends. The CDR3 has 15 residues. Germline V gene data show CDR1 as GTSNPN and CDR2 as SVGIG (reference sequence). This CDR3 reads CAWSYRDFRTGELFF. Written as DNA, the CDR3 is TGTGCCTGGTCCTACAGGGATTTTAGAACCGGGGAGCTGTTTTTT. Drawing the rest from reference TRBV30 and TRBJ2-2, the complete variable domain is SQTIHQWPATLVQPVGSPLSLECTVEGTSNPNLYWYRQAAGRGLQLLFYSVGIGQISSEVPQNLSASRPQDRQFILSSKKLLLSDSGFYLCAWSYRDFRTGELFFGEGSRLTVL.

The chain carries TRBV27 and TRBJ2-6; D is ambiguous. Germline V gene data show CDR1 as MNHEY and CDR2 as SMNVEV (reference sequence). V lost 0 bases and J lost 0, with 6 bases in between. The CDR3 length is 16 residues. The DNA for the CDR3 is TGTGCCAGCAGTTTATCCCCTCGCTCTGGGGCCAACGTCCTGACTTTC. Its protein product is CASSLSPRSGANVLTF.

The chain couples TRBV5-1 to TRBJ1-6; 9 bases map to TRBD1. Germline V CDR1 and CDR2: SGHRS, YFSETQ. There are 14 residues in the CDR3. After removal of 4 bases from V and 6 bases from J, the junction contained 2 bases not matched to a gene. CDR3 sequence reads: CASSEGQGNSPLHF. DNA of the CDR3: TGCGCCAGCAGCGAGGGACAGGGTAATTCACCCCTCCACTTT.

The CDR3: CASSIGTSGLNEQFF. The CDR3 bases are TGTGCCAGCAGCATCGGGACTAGCGGATTGAATGAGCAGTTCTTC. V is TRBV11-3 and J is TRBJ2-1, with TRBD2 matching 11 bases. Germline V lookup: CDR1 SGHNT, CDR2 YENEEA. This CDR3 is built from 15 residues. V lost 5 bases to trimming and J lost 7 bases; unmatched junction nucleotides: 7.

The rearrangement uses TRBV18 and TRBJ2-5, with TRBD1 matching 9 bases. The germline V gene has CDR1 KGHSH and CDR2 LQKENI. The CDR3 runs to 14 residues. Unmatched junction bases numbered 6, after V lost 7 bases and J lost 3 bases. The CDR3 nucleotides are TGTGCCAGCTGGAGGACAGGGGCGAAAGAGACCCAGTACTTC. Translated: CASWRTGAKETQYF.

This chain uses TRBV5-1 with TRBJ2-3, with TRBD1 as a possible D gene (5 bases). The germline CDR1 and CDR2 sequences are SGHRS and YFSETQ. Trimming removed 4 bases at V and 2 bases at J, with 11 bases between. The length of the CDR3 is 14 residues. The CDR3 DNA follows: TGCGCCAGCAGCGGCGGACAAGACACAGATACGCAGTATTTT. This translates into CASSGGQDTDTQYF.

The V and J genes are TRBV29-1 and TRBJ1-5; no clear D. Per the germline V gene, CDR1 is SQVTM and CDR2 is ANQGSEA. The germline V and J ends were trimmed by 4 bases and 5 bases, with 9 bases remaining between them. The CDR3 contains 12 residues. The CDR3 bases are TGCAGCGTTGGTCAGACTGATCAGCCCCAGCATTTT. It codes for CSVGQTDQPQHF.

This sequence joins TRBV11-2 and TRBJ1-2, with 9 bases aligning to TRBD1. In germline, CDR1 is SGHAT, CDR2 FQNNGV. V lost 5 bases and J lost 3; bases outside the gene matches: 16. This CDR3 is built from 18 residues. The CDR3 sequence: CASSPFPGQGLYDYGYTF. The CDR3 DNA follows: TGTGCCAGCAGCCCGTTTCCGGGACAGGGCCTTTACGACTATGGCTACACCTTC.

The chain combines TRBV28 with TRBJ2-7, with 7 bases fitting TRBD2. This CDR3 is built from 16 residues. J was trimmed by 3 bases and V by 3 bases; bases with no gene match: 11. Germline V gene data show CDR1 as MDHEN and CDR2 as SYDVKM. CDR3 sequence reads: CASSLDGGGFYYEQYF. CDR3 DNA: TGTGCCAGCAGTTTGGATGGGGGGGGATTCTACTACGAGCAGTACTTC.

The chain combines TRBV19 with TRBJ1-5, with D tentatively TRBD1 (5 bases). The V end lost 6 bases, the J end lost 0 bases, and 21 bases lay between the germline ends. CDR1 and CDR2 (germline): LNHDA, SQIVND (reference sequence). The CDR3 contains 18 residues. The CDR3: CASSNKGPSTYSNQPQHF. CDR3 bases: TGTGCCAGTAGCAATAAGGGGCCGTCGACGTATAGCAATCAGCCCCAGCATTTT.

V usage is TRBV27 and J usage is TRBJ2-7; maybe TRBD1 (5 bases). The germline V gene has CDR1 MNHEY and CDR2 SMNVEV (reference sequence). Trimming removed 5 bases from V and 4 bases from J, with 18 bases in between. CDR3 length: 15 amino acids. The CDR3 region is CASSPSQGRLYEQYF. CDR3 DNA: TGTGCCAGCAGTCCCTCCCAGGGCAGGCTATACGAGCAGTACTTC.

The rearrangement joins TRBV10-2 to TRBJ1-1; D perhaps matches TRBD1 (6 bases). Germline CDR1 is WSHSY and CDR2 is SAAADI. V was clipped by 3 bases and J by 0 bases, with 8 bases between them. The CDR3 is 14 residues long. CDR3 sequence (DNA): TGCGCCAGCAGTGAACAGGGAATGAACACTGAAGCTTTCTTT. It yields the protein CASSEQGMNTEAFF.

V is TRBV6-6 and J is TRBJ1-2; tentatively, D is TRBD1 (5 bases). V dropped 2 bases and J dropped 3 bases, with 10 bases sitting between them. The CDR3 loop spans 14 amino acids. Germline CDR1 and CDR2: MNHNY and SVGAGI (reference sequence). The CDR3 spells CASSYHPGYYGYTF. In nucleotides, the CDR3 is TGTGCCAGCAGTTACCACCCAGGGTACTATGGCTACACCTTC.

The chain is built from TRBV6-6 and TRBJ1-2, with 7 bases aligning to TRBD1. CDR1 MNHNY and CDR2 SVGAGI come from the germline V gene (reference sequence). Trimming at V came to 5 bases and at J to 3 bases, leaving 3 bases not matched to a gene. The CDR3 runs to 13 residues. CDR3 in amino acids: CASSTGQDYGYTF. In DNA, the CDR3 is TGTGCCAGCAGTACAGGACAGGACTATGGCTACACCTTC.